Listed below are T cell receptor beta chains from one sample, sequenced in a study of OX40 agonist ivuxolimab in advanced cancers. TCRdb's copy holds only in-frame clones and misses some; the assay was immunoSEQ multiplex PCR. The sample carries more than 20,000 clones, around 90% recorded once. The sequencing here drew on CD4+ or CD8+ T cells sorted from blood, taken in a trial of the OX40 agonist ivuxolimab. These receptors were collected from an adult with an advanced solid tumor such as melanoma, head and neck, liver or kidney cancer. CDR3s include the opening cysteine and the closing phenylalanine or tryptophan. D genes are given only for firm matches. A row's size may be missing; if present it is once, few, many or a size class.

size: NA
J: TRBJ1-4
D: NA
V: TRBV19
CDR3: CASSIISGITNEKLFF
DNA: TGTGCCAGTAGTATAATCTCAGGGATCACTAATGAAAAACTGTTTTTT

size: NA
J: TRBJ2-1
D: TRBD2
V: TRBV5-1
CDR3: CASSKGLATINEQFF
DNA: TGCGCCAGCAGCAAGGGACTAGCGACGATCAATGAGCAGTTCTTC

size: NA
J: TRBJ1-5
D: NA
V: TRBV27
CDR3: CASSFSPLQPQHF
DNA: TGTGCCAGCAGTTTCTCCCCTCTTCAGCCCCAGCATTTT

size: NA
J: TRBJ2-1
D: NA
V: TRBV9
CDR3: CASSRTISSYNEQFF
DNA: TGTGCCAGCAGCAGGACTATCAGCTCCTACAATGAGCAGTTCTTC

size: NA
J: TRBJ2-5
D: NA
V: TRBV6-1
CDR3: CASSETKGHQETQYF
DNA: TGTGCCAGCAGTGAAACGAAGGGCCACCAAGAGACCCAGTACTTC

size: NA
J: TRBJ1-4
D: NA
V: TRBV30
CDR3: CACRGSAAWGKLFF
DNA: TGTGCCTGTAGAGGGTCGGCCGCTTGGGGGAAACTGTTTTTT

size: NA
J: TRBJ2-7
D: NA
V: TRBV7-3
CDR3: CASSVGGGYEQYF
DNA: TGTGCCAGCAGCGTCGGAGGGGGATACGAGCAGTACTTC

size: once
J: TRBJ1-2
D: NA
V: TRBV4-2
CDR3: CASSQGNYGYTF
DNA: TGTGCCAGCAGCCAAGGGAACTATGGCTACACCTTC

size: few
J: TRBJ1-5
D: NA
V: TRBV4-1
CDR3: CASSQVGYQPQHF
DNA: TGCGCCAGCAGCCAAGTCGGGTATCAGCCCCAGCATTTT

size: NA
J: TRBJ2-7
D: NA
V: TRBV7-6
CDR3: CASSLGDFSSYEQYF
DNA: TGTGCCAGCAGCTTAGGGGACTTTAGCTCCTACGAGCAGTACTTC